One T cell receptor beta chain is described in this entry. The sample holds a few counts of this clonotype. Its cognate antigen has yet to be identified. No per-base quality is available; no much larger clone lies one base away. This entry is derived from a study of blood T cells in healthy people across ages (dated by TCRdb to the mid-2010s). Concerning the study at large: In model experiments, roughly one uniquely barcoded TCR beta cDNA molecule per two T cells was captured by template switching. The donors were split into four age groups: young (average around 15 years), middle-aged (around 37), aged (approximately 60) and long-lived (over 75). For two donors (one aged 18 to 30 and one aged 80 or older), the study analyzed two additional independent replicas of 1 million unique cDNA reads from the same blood draw. Donors of different ages were randomly distributed across sequencing lanes to avoid experimental bias. The study measured age-related changes in TCR beta repertoire diversity using deep sequencing normalized with unique cDNA molecular identifiers.

The donors were a few dozen Caucasian individuals from Russia, aged roughly 6 to 100 years, who were systemically healthy. Roughly 9.5 milliliters of peripheral blood were drawn from each donor into EDTA-treated Vacutainer tubes. Ficoll-Paque density-gradient centrifugation was used to isolate PBMCs, with at least 6.5 million per sample. Total RNA, at least 6 micrograms per sample, was extracted from PBMCs with Trizol reagent. The percentages of naive CD45RAhigh/CD27high T cells were determined by flow cytometry on a PBMC aliquot from every donor. CDR1 and CDR2 are drawn from the germline V gene (reference sequence): MNHEY, SMNVEV. The CDR3 sequence holds 17 residues, the cysteine and phenylalanine included. Only CDR3 DNA remains: 51 bases, in frame from the first base. V loses 5 bases, J loses 1 base, and the germline ends lie 20 bases apart. The library was produced with 5' RACE. TCRdb lists the instrument as Illumina HiSeq 2500. A second PCR of about 6 to 11 cycles was performed with a sample-barcoded 5' primer and a J-beta primer mix. A template-switch 5' adaptor carrying 12 random nucleotides introduced a unique molecular identifier onto each TCR beta cDNA molecule. Each sample yielded at least 2.5 million CDR3-containing paired-end reads. First-strand cDNA was synthesized from all RNA with the Mint cDNA synthesis kit, primed by a TRBC-specific oligonucleotide. After uracil-DNA glycosylase treatment, a first 18-cycle PCR used universal primers M1SS and BC2_uni_R on all cDNA. The original pipeline was this. For normalization, 1 million high-quality reads, each with a distinct molecular identifier, were randomly selected from each sample. Reads sharing molecular identifiers were discarded rather than binned into consensus sequences. MiTCR, run with a Q25 quality threshold and the strictest error-elimination algorithm, handled CDR3 identification, clonotype clustering and error correction. A nonparametric unseen species model using Euler transformation provided a lower-bound estimate of total TCR beta diversity. In TCRdb, the public reads were trimmed at Q25 with fastp and aligned with MiXCR, with productive beta chains retained. Rows merge per CDR3 protein into single entries with the most common DNA and genes. These V and J calls originate from TCRdb's pipeline instead of the authors' own analysis. This sample is represented by fewer than 950,000 distinct CDR3 sequences; roughly 34% of them were singletons. The top ten constitute over 10% of the sample.

The paper as a whole reports these results and caveats: Observed TCR beta diversity correlated strongly with the percentage of naive T cells measured by flow cytometry. Because profiling used bulk unsorted PBMCs, naive and antigen-experienced compartments could not be compared conclusively. Donor CMV infection status was unknown, potentially confounding age-related changes in expanded clonotypes. Compared with the aged group, the long-lived group had more naive CD4+ T cells, fewer expanded clones and increased TCR diversity, suggesting age selection. As age increased, observed TCR beta diversity per million T cells dropped in a roughly linear way, and a significant reduction was already evident by age roughly 40. Estimates of total diversity from one million sequenced T cells were regarded as lower bounds and underestimates.

Sequencing used blood. Recombination joined TRBV27 with TRBJ1-1, and perhaps TRBD1 as D gene, on 5 matching bases. This TCR came from a man younger than 35 in good health. The CDR3 region reads CASSPPGRGRENTEAFF. In nucleotide form, the sequence is TGTGCCAGCAGTCCCCCCGGTAGGGGAAGAGAGAACACTGAAGCTTTCTTT.